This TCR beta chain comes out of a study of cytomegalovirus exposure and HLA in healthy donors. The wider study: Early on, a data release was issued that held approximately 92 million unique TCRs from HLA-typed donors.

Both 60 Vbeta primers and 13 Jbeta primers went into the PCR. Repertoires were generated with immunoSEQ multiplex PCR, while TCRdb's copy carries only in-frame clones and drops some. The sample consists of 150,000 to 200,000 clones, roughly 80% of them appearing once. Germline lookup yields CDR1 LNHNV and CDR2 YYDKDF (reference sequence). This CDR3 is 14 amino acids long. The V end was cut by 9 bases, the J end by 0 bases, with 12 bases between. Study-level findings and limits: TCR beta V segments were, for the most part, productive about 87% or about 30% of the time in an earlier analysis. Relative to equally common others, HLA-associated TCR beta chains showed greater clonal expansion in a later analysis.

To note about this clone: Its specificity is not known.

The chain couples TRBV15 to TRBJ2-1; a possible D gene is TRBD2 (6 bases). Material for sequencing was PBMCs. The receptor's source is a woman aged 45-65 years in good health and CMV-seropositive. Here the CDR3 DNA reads TGTGCCACGAGGGACGGGAGCTCCTACAATGAGCAGTTCTTC. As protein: CATRDGSSYNEQFF.